This entry lists 25 T cell receptor beta chains sequenced from one sample in a study of CD8 T cells in Susac syndrome. An amount of RNA that ranged from 0.5 to 1 ug was reverse transcribed with random hexamers. TCRdb re-analysed the immunoSEQ multiplex PCR reads in MiXCR, keeping a single row per CDR3 protein. The sample comprises 200,000 to 250,000 distinct CDR3 sequences, roughly 93% of which are singletons, and around 0.15% rests with the top ten. Sequenced sample: CD4+ T cells from PBMCs. These receptors all stem from a human donor with Susac syndrome.

This chain connects TRBV12-3 or TRBV12-4 to TRBJ2-7; TRBD2 agrees at 12 bases. This CDR3 region has 15 residues. The V gene end was trimmed by 6 bases and the J gene end by 3 bases; junction bases not matched to a gene: 6. The CDR3 nucleotides read TGTGCCAGCAGACTAGCGGGGGGCCCAAGCTACGAGCAGTACTTC. This codes for CASRLAGGPSYEQYF.

The rearrangement uses TRBV3-1 and TRBJ2-5; perhaps D is TRBD1 or TRBD2 (5 bases each). Trimming removed 2 bases from V and 5 bases from J, with 18 bases in between. CDR1 is LGHDT, CDR2 YNNKEL, per germline (reference sequence). The CDR3 contains 16 residues. The DNA for the CDR3 is TGTGCCAGCAGCCAATCCGGGGCCCGGTTCTACGAGACCCAGTACTTC. This translates into CASSQSGARFYETQYF.

This sequence joins TRBV7-9 and TRBJ1-2; TRBD1 matches at 7 bases. V lost 4 bases, J lost 4 bases, and 15 bases stayed unmatched. The germline gives CDR1 SEHNR, CDR2 FQNEAQ (reference sequence). CDR3 size: 17 residues. CDR3 sequence (DNA): TGTGCCAGCAGCTACGGAGAAGTTATGAACAGGGGCTATGGCTACACCTTC. Residues: CASSYGEVMNRGYGYTF.

The gene calls are TRBV29-1 and TRBJ1-2, with 9 positions matching TRBD1. The CDR3 is 13 amino acids. Trimming took 7 bases from V and 8 from J; bases not matched to a gene: 11. Germline CDR1 and CDR2: SQVTM and ANQGSEA. Here the CDR3 DNA reads TGCAGCGCCACAGGGGGCGACTCGTGGGGCTACACCTTC. Amino acid sequence: CSATGGDSWGYTF.

The CDR3 here is CASSLGLEHRLHNEQFF. In DNA form, the CDR3 reads TGTGCCAGCAGCTTAGGTCTAGAGCATAGATTACACAATGAGCAGTTCTTC. The chain links TRBV7-9 to TRBJ2-1; no reliable D call. Between the trimmed V and J ends, which lost 1 base and 5 bases, there was a span of 18 bases. The V gene's germline CDR1 is SEHNR and CDR2 FQNEAQ (reference sequence). There are 17 residues in the CDR3.

The rearrangement joins TRBV20-1 to TRBJ1-3; 8 bases agree with TRBD1. The germline CDR1 and CDR2 sequences are DFQATT and SNEGSKA (reference sequence). With V trimmed by 6 bases and J by 4 bases, 8 bases remained unmatched. CDR3 size: 14 residues. This CDR3 reads CSATTGQGGNTIYF. In DNA form, the CDR3 reads TGCAGTGCCACGACCGGACAGGGCGGAAACACCATATATTTT.

This clonotype was observed a single time. V is TRBV29-1 and J is TRBJ1-2; D is unclear. CDR3 length: 12 amino acids. V gave up 5 bases and J gave up 0 bases, with 7 bases separating them. Germline CDR1 reads SQVTM; CDR2 reads ANQGSEA. DNA for the CDR3: TGCAGCGTTCATTTGCCTAACTATGGCTACACCTTC. Its protein product is CSVHLPNYGYTF.

This sequence joins TRBV20-1 and TRBJ1-5; tentative D call: TRBD1 (6 bases). The CDR3 length is 16 residues. V lost 3 bases and J lost 1, with 16 bases in between. Germline V CDR1 and CDR2: DFQATT, SNEGSKA (reference sequence). In nucleotides, the CDR3 is TGCAGTGCTAGTGAACCGACAGGATGGAGCAATCAGCCCCAGCATTTT. Amino acid sequence: CSASEPTGWSNQPQHF.

This rearrangement joins TRBV5-1 to TRBJ2-5; 7 bases agree with TRBD2. V shed 1 base, J shed 7 bases, and the junction held 16 bases outside the gene matches. The CDR3 has 17 amino acids. Germline V gene lookup returns CDR1 SGHRS and CDR2 YFSETQ. The CDR3 sequence: CASSLNSIGDGGGTQYF. The CDR3 nucleotides read TGCGCCAGCAGCTTGAATAGTATCGGGGACGGCGGGGGGACCCAGTACTTC.

The chain links TRBV20-1 to TRBJ1-5; 8 bases fit TRBD1. V lost 3 bases, J lost 5 bases, and 9 bases stayed unmatched. Germline CDR1 DFQATT, CDR2 SNEGSKA (reference sequence). This CDR3 has 15 residues. DNA of the CDR3: TGCAGTGCTAGGGCGCTAGGACAGGGCGATCAGCCCCAGCATTTT. Translating it yields CSARALGQGDQPQHF.

The V and J genes are TRBV7-8 and TRBJ1-6; maybe TRBD1 (5 bases). Trimming removed 7 bases at V and 8 bases at J, with 18 bases between. The CDR3 covers 15 residues. Looked up from germline, CDR1 is SGHVS and CDR2 is FQNEAQ. The CDR3 nucleotides are TGTGCCAGCACCACCACTTCGGGGCCGGATTCACCCCTCCACTTT. This codes for CASTTTSGPDSPLHF.

The rearrangement links TRBV12-3 or TRBV12-4 to TRBJ1-2; D uncertain. Trimming left V 6 bases short and J 8 bases short, with 16 bases between. The CDR3 consists of 13 residues. CDR3 sequence reads: CASSFADGRGYTF. In DNA form, the CDR3 reads TGTGCCAGCAGCTTCGCCGATGGAAGGGGCTACACCTTC.

The CDR3 sequence: CASSWDSGELFF. CDR3 DNA: TGTGCCAGCAGCTGGGACTCCGGGGAGCTGTTTTTT. The chain has TRBV5-4 and TRBJ2-2, with D perhaps TRBD2 (6 bases). Trimming cost V 3 bases and J 6 bases, with 6 bases left between them. This CDR3 has 12 residues. The germline V gene has CDR1 SGHNT and CDR2 YYREEE (reference sequence).

The rearrangement uses TRBV12-3 or TRBV12-4 and TRBJ1-1; D gene ambiguous. Trimming removed 5 bases from V and 0 bases from J, with 13 bases in between. The CDR3 contains 15 residues. The CDR3 nucleotides are TGTGCCAGCAGTGAGCGGGCGGGTTTGAACACTGAAGCTTTCTTT. This gives the protein CASSERAGLNTEAFF.

This chain uses TRBV20-1 with TRBJ2-7, with no clear D. Trimming cost V 3 bases and J 6 bases, with 15 bases left between them. The CDR3 has 13 residues. CDR1 and CDR2 from the germline V gene are DFQATT and SNEGSKA (reference sequence). CDR3 amino acids: CSASRDELGEQYF. As DNA, the CDR3 is TGCAGTGCTAGCCGCGACGAGCTCGGCGAGCAGTACTTC.

The rearrangement uses TRBV20-1 and TRBJ2-6, with TRBD1 matching 11 bases. This CDR3 has 18 residues. Germline CDR1 is DFQATT and CDR2 is SNEGSKA (reference sequence). Losses at the gene ends were 0 bases for V and 1 base for J; bases not matched to a gene: 5. The CDR3 spells CSARERGTGGSGANVLTF. Written as DNA, the CDR3 is TGCAGTGCTAGAGAGAGGGGGACAGGGGGTTCTGGGGCCAACGTCCTGACTTTC.

The chain joins TRBV29-1 to TRBJ2-7; 10 bases map to TRBD1. Per germline, CDR1 SQVTM and CDR2 ANQGSEA. Trimming removed 3 bases from V and 5 bases from J; junction bases left unmatched: 7. The CDR3 is 14 residues long. CDR3 protein: CSVEAGQGRDEQYF. The CDR3 DNA reads TGCAGCGTTGAGGCGGGACAGGGGAGGGACGAGCAGTACTTC.

The chain recombines TRBV5-1 with TRBJ2-7, with no clear D. The CDR3 is 13 amino acids. The germline gives CDR1 SGHRS, CDR2 YFSETQ. The V end lost 0 bases, the J end lost 2 bases, and 6 bases lay between the germline ends. The CDR3 protein is CASSLEGTYEQYF. The CDR3 bases are TGCGCCAGCAGCTTGGAGGGTACCTACGAGCAGTACTTC.

CDR3 in amino acids: CASSSPRGLQETQYF. For the CDR3, the DNA is TGTGCCAGTAGTTCCCCCAGGGGGCTCCAAGAGACCCAGTACTTC. This chain links TRBV19 with TRBJ2-5; TRBD1 aligns across 8 bases. The CDR3 runs to 15 residues. Per the germline V gene, CDR1 is LNHDA and CDR2 is SQIVND (reference sequence). V gave up 5 bases and J gave up 1 base; unmatched junction bases: 6.

This chain uses TRBV20-1 with TRBJ2-5, with TRBD2 matching 10 bases. The CDR3 is 13 residues long. CDR1 DFQATT and CDR2 SNEGSKA come from the germline V gene (reference sequence). The junction had 5 bases not matched to a gene; V was cut back by 6 bases and J by 4 bases. The DNA of the CDR3 is TGCAGTGCCGAGCGGGGGGGCCGAGAGACCCAGTACTTC. Its translation: CSAERGGRETQYF.

This chain connects TRBV5-1 to TRBJ2-1, with 7 bases aligning to TRBD2. The length of the CDR3 is 14 residues. V gave up 4 bases and J gave up 5 bases; unmatched junction bases: 6. Looked up from germline, CDR1 is SGHRS and CDR2 is YFSETQ. The CDR3 bases are TGCGCCAGCAGCCGGGGAGGGAGGGACAATGAGCAGTTCTTC. Protein product: CASSRGGRDNEQFF. The entire variable domain, with the rest obtained from reference TRBV5-1 and TRBJ2-1, is as follows: KAGVTQTPRYLIKTRGQQVTLSCSPISGHRSVSWYQQTPGQGLQFLFEYFSETQRNKGNFPGRFSGRQFSNSRSEMNVSTLELGDSALYLCASSRGGRDNEQFFGPGTRLTVL.

The chain joins TRBV7-8 to TRBJ2-1, with unresolved D. The CDR3 has 14 amino acids. Germline-derived CDR1 and CDR2 are SGHVS and FQNEAQ. The ends were cut back, 0 bases at V and 5 bases at J, with 8 bases in the middle. The chain's CDR3 is CASSLALRNNEQFF. The CDR3 nucleotides are TGTGCCAGCAGCTTAGCGCTAAGGAACAATGAGCAGTTCTTC.

V and J are TRBV18 and TRBJ1-2; D is undetermined. Germline-derived CDR1 and CDR2 are KGHSH and LQKENI. V was pared by 3 bases and J by 0 bases, with 11 bases between. This CDR3 is 15 amino acids long. The CDR3 sequence: CASSPSADPNYGYTF. CDR3 bases: TGTGCCAGCTCACCGTCGGCAGACCCTAACTATGGCTACACCTTC.

The chain couples TRBV9 to TRBJ2-7, with TRBD1 as a possible D gene (5 bases). The CDR3 spans 15 residues. The V end lost 0 bases, the J end lost 2 bases, and 12 bases lay between the germline ends. Germline CDR1 SGDLS, CDR2 YYNGEE. The CDR3 sequence is CASSVASTGTYEQYF. Written as DNA, the CDR3 is TGTGCCAGCAGCGTAGCTTCAACAGGTACCTACGAGCAGTACTTC. Full variable domain (remainder filled in from reference TRBV9 and TRBJ2-7): DSGVTQTPKHLITATGQRVTLRCSPRSGDLSVYWYQQSLDQGLQFLIQYYNGEERAKGNILERFSAQQFPDLHSELNLSSLELGDSALYFCASSVASTGTYEQYFGPGTRLTVT.

The V and J genes are TRBV18 and TRBJ1-2; D remains ambiguous. The CDR3 is 15 residues long. CDR1 is KGHSH, CDR2 LQKENI, per germline. Trimming removed 3 bases at V and 4 bases at J, with 15 bases between. This CDR3 reads CASSPREGMRYGYTF. The DNA for the CDR3 is TGTGCCAGCTCACCCCGAGAGGGTATGCGCTATGGCTACACCTTC.